The present entry profiles one TCR beta chain with its context. Given a much more abundant clone one base away, this may be a read error. The CDR3 loop spans 12 amino acids. V was trimmed by 8 bases and J by 0 bases, leaving 5 bases between them. Next came a second PCR, run for about 7 to 12 cycles, which used a sample-barcoded 5' primer along with a J-beta primer mix. Tagging of each cDNA molecule was performed by a template-switch adaptor with 12 random nucleotides. Each sample yielded at least 3 million CDR3-containing paired-end reads. TCRdb ran MiXCR on the 5' RACE reads and lists one entry per CDR3 protein. The table has more than 1,000,000 distinct CDR3 sequences, about 23% seen once. This specimen comes from a study of blood T cells in healthy people across ages. A further study also used this sample, focusing on T cells of mothers and their children. From that study: In the second PCR, M1S primer introduced barcodes and 2-4 random bases. Overlap in related mother-child pairs always slightly exceeded unrelated pairs, never significantly.

The sequence was collected from a girl aged 2 to 10 in good health. This chain uses TRBV12-3 or TRBV12-4 with TRBJ2-1; D gene ambiguous. Sequenced input: blood. Here the CDR3 reads CASESSYNEQFF. CDR3 bases: TGTGCCAGCGAAAGCTCCTACAATGAGCAGTTCTTC.